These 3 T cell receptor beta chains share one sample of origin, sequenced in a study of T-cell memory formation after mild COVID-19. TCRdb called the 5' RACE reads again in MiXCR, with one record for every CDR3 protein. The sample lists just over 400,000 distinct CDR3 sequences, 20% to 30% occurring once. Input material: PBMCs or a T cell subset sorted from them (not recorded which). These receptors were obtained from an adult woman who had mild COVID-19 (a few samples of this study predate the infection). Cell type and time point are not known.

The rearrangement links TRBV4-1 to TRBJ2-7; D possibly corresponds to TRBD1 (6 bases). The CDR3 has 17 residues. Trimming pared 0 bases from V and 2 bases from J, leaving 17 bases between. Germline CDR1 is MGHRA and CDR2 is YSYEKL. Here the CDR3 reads CASSQDRDTLGTYEQYF. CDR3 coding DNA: TGCGCCAGCAGCCAAGATCGGGACACCTTAGGAACCTACGAGCAGTACTTC.

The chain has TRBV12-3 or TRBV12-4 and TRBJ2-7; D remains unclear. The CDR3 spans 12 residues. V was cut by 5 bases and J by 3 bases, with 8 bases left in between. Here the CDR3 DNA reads TGTGCCAGCAGTCCGACAAACTACGAGCAGTACTTC. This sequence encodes CASSPTNYEQYF.

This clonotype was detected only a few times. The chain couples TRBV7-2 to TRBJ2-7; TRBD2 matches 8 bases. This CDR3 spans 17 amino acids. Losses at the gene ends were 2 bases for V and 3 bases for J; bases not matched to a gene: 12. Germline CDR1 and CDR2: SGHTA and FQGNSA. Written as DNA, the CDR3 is TGTGCCAGCAGCTTACAGGCTACGGGACTAGGGGGCTACGAGCAGTACTTC. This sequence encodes CASSLQATGLGGYEQYF.